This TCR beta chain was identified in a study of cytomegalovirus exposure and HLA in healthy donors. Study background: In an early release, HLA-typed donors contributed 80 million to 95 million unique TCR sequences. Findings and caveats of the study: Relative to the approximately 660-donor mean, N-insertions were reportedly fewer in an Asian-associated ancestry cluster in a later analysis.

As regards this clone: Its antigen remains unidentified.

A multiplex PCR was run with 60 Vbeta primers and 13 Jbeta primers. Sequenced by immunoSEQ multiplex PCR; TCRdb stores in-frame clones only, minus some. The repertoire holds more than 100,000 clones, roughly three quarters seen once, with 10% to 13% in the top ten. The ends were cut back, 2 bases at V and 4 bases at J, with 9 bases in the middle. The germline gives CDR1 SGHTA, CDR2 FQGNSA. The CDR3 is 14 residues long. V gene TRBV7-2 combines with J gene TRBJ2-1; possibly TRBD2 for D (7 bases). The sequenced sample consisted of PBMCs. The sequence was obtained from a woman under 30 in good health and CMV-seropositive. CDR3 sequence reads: CASSLKGGYNEQFF. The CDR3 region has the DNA TGTGCCAGCAGCTTAAAGGGGGGGTACAATGAGCAGTTCTTC.